A selection of T cell receptor beta chains follows, all from one sample in a study of cytomegalovirus exposure and HLA in healthy donors. The assay was immunoSEQ multiplex PCR, and TCRdb's table has in-frame clones only and misses some. The sample carries about 170,000 clones, about 80% recorded once. The material sequenced was PBMCs. These receptors were collected from a woman aged 45 to 65 in good health and CMV-seronegative. Both conserved end residues are part of each CDR3. D genes are given only for firm matches. Expanded clones are given a class, and other clones once, few, many or no size at all.

CASKAPGNTIYF,TGTGCCAGCAAAGCCCCTGGAAACACCATATATTTT,TRBV28,NA,NA,TRBJ1-3
CASSRMTGGSNQPQHF,TGTGCCAGCAGCCGTATGACAGGGGGCAGCAATCAGCCCCAGCATTTT,TRBV5-6,few,TRBD1,TRBJ1-5
CASTRDFSYEQYF,TGTGCCAGCACCCGGGACTTCTCCTACGAGCAGTACTTC,TRBV6-5,NA,NA,TRBJ2-7
CASSLKGQGTSGANVLTF,TGTGCCAGCAGCTTAAAGGGACAGGGGACCTCTGGGGCCAACGTCCTGACTTTC,TRBV7-2,NA,TRBD1,TRBJ2-6
CASSLYMRDGGNTIYF,TGTGCCAGCAGCTTGTACATGCGGGACGGAGGAAACACCATATATTTT,TRBV5-6,NA,NA,TRBJ1-3
CASSRGQPNNEQFF,TGTGCCAGCTCGCGGGGACAGCCAAACAATGAGCAGTTCTTC,TRBV27,once,NA,TRBJ2-1
CASSPTSGSYYEQFF,TGTGCCAGCAGCCCTACTAGCGGGAGTTACTATGAGCAGTTCTTC,TRBV7-9,NA,TRBD2,TRBJ2-1
CASRTGAHSSNQPQHF,TGTGCCAGTAGGACAGGGGCCCACTCTAGCAATCAGCCCCAGCATTTT,TRBV19,once,TRBD1,TRBJ1-5
CASSNQGAPNEKLFF,TGTGCCAGTAGTAATCAGGGGGCGCCTAATGAAAAACTGTTTTTT,TRBV19,NA,TRBD1,TRBJ1-4
CSVGTGGGYTF,TGCAGCGTTGGGACAGGGGGTGGCTACACCTTC,TRBV29-1,NA,TRBD1,TRBJ1-2
CASSDPVGRIGTGELFF,TGTGCCAGCAGTGACCCCGTCGGGAGGATCGGGACCGGGGAGCTGTTTTTT,TRBV25-1,NA,TRBD2,TRBJ2-2
CASSPDRVEISLRANVLTF,TGTGCCAGCTCACCGGACAGGGTTGAAATATCTCTTCGGGCCAACGTCCTGACTTTC,TRBV18,NA,TRBD1,TRBJ2-6
CASSVGGGGNQPQHF,TGTGCCAGCAGCGTAGGAGGGGGTGGCAATCAGCCCCAGCATTTT,TRBV9,once,NA,TRBJ1-5
CASSPDGTGGIYGYTF,TGCGCCAGCAGCCCGGACGGGACAGGGGGCATCTATGGCTACACCTTC,TRBV5-1,NA,TRBD1,TRBJ1-2
CASSQSAGNQPQHF,TGCGCCAGCAGCCAATCTGCGGGAAATCAGCCCCAGCATTTT,TRBV4-1,once,NA,TRBJ1-5
CASSATSGRALDYEQYF,TGTGCCAGCAGTGCAACTAGCGGGAGGGCCCTCGACTACGAGCAGTACTTC,TRBV2,NA,TRBD2,TRBJ2-7
CSSSLGLIAGRDEQFF,TGTTCCAGCAGCTTAGGTTTGATAGCGGGAAGGGATGAGCAGTTCTTC,TRBV7-3,once,TRBD2,TRBJ2-1
CSVTLGRGEKLFF,TGCAGCGTTACCCTGGGGAGGGGAGAAAAACTGTTTTTT,TRBV29-1,NA,NA,TRBJ1-4
CASSLALSGTGGYNEQFF,TGCGCCAGCAGCTTGGCCCTCTCCGGGACAGGGGGCTACAATGAGCAGTTCTTC,TRBV5-1,NA,TRBD1,TRBJ2-1
CASSPSGTGGQYEQYF,TGTGCCAGCTCACCCTCCGGGACAGGGGGCCAGTACGAGCAGTACTTC,TRBV18,NA,TRBD1,TRBJ2-7
CASSYSRDWEQYF,TGTGCCAGCAGTTACTCCCGGGACTGGGAGCAGTACTTC,TRBV6-5,few,NA,TRBJ2-7
CASSHSGQGFIEQYF,TGTGCCAGCAGCCATTCCGGACAGGGGTTCATCGAGCAGTACTTC,TRBV14,NA,TRBD1,TRBJ2-7
CASQLPTNEKLFF,TGTGCCAGCCAACTCCCAACTAATGAAAAACTGTTTTTT,TRBV19,few,NA,TRBJ1-4
CASGDQTGKYEQYF,TGTGCCAGCGGGGACCAGACAGGGAAATACGAGCAGTACTTC,TRBV28,NA,TRBD1,TRBJ2-7
CASSELGTGFYNEQFF,TGTGCCAGCAGTGAATTGGGGACAGGGTTTTACAATGAGCAGTTCTTC,TRBV6-1,NA,TRBD1,TRBJ2-1